Described below is a single T cell receptor (beta chain) sequence and its context. This sample's time point: persistent/refractory GD, antithyroid drugs over 5 years with positive TRAb. With RNA extracted from PBMCs as input, the TCR library was made. Looked up from germline, CDR1 is SGHAT and CDR2 is FQDESV (reference sequence). Trimming shortened V by 5 bases and J by 7 bases, and 12 bases separated the two germline ends. CDR3 length equals 14 residues. This record belongs to a study of regulatory T cells in long-lasting Graves disease. Assembly of TCR beta libraries relied on iRepertoire HTBI primers together with Arm-PCR of CDR3 regions. TCRdb itself ran the multiplex PCR reads through MiXCR, one entry per CDR3 protein. The repertoire holds 420,000 or so distinct CDR3 sequences, about 20% seen once, with approximately 28% in the top ten.

The clonotype was recovered from a female donor with Graves disease. The source material was peripheral blood mononuclear cells (PBMCs), sampled when the disease was refractory, from a patient treated with antithyroid drugs. The V and J genes are TRBV11-1 and TRBJ1-6; a possible D gene is TRBD1 (5 bases). CDR3 loop: CASSAGVMNSPLHF. The CDR3 DNA reads as TGTGCCAGCAGCGCGGGGGTAATGAATTCACCCCTCCACTTT.